This TCR beta chain originates from a study of cytomegalovirus exposure and HLA in healthy donors. The study, taken as a whole, reports: Per a later analysis, 18,000 or so TCR beta sequences showed association with HLA alleles at 0.05 false discovery rate. Being productive about 90% or about 30% of the time was typical of most TCR beta V segments in an earlier analysis. In a later analysis, common viral pathogens appeared linked to several of the most significant clusters.

Vbeta (60) and Jbeta (13) primers were used in the PCR. TCRdb keeps only in-frame clones here, not all; method: immunoSEQ multiplex PCR. The sample lists 95,000 to 150,000 clones, 6.5% to 9.5% occurring once. This clone was observed a handful of times. The antigen is not known. Germline V gene sequence: CDR1 MGHRA, CDR2 YSYEKL. The CDR3 runs to 19 residues. Losses at the gene ends were 3 bases for V and 5 bases for J; bases not matched to a gene: 16. This clonotype was sampled from a woman in her thirties or forties in good health and CMV-seropositive. The chain employs TRBV4-1 and TRBJ1-4, with 9 bases aligning to TRBD1. Sequencing was performed on PBMCs. The CDR3 spells CASSHRPGTGNVKNEKLFF. The CDR3 nucleotides read TGCGCCAGCAGCCACAGACCGGGGACAGGGAACGTAAAGAATGAAAAACTGTTTTTT.